What follows are 6 T cell receptor beta chains derived from one specimen sequenced in a study of blood T cell repertoires in COVID-19. Sequencing was performed with immunoSEQ multiplex PCR; in TCRdb, only in-frame clones are kept and a portion is missing. The sample holds about 76,000 clones, about 93% seen once. Sequenced: peripheral blood. Receptors originate from a human donor in a cohort sampled during active COVID-19.

The rearrangement joins TRBV13 to TRBJ1-6; D is uncertain. The CDR3 covers 14 residues. Per germline, CDR1 PRHDT and CDR2 FYEKMQ (reference sequence). The V end lost 4 bases, the J end lost 7 bases, and 11 bases lay between the germline ends. CDR3 DNA: TGTGCCAGCAGCTCGGTTGGGGAGAATTCACCCCTCCACTTT. Translation gives CASSSVGENSPLHF. The whole variable domain, filled in from reference TRBV13 and TRBJ1-6, reads AAGVIQSPRHLIKEKRETATLKCYPIPRHDTVYWYQQGPGQDPQFLISFYEKMQSDKGSIPDRFSAQQFSDYHSELNMSSLELGDSALYFCASSSVGENSPLHFGNGTRLTVT.

A single count supports this clone. This CDR3 reads CASSGQGGGIQAYGYTF. The CDR3, as DNA: TGTGCCAGCAGCGGACAGGGTGGGGGGATACAGGCTTATGGCTACACCTTC. J is TRBJ1-2 and V is TRBV9; 7 bases align to TRBD1. The V and J ends lost 3 bases and 5 bases, in that order; junction bases with no gene match: 16. Germline CDR1 SGDLS, CDR2 YYNGEE. The CDR3 length is 17 residues. The whole variable domain, remainder taken from reference TRBV9 and TRBJ1-2, is DSGVTQTPKHLITATGQRVTLRCSPRSGDLSVYWYQQSLDQGLQFLIQYYNGEERAKGNILERFSAQQFPDLHSELNLSSLELGDSALYFCASSGQGGGIQAYGYTFGSGTRLTVV.

J is TRBJ1-2 and V is TRBV27; no definite D call. V lost 5 bases, J lost 4 bases, and 8 bases lay in between. This CDR3 comprises 12 residues. Germline V gene lookup returns CDR1 MNHEY and CDR2 SMNVEV (reference sequence). CDR3 sequence: CASSPGGYGYTF. For the CDR3, the DNA is TGTGCCAGCAGTCCGGGAGGCTATGGCTACACCTTC.

The chain recombines TRBV7-9 with TRBJ1-1; D possibly corresponds to TRBD1 (5 bases). Germline CDR1 is SEHNR and CDR2 is FQNEAQ (reference sequence). V was pared by 3 bases and J by 2 bases, with 10 bases between. The CDR3 runs 14 residues. The chain's CDR3 is CASSFQDRNTEAFF. The DNA for the CDR3 is TGTGCCAGCAGCTTCCAAGACAGAAACACTGAAGCTTTCTTT. The variable domain in full, completed from reference TRBV7-9 and TRBJ1-1, reads DTGVSQNPRHKITKRGQNVTFRCDPISEHNRLYWYRQTLGQGPEFLTYFQNEAQLEKSRLLSDRFSAERPKGSFSTLEIQRTEQGDSAMYLCASSFQDRNTEAFFGQGTRLTVV.

The chain joins TRBV18 to TRBJ2-2; D is unclear. This CDR3 spans 15 amino acids. Deletions cut 3 bases from V and 0 bases from J, with 8 bases between. CDR1 and CDR2 (germline): KGHSH, LQKENI. This CDR3 reads CASSPRLANTGELFF. As DNA, the CDR3 is TGTGCCAGCTCACCGCGTCTCGCGAACACCGGGGAGCTGTTTTTT.

This clone was seen just once. The rearrangement uses TRBV30 and TRBJ2-5; the match to TRBD2 covers 8 bases. The V and J ends lost 4 bases and 8 bases, in that order; junction bases with no gene match: 12. CDR1 and CDR2 from the germline V gene are GTSNPN and SVGIG (reference sequence). This CDR3 has 14 residues. The CDR3 coding sequence is TGTGCCTGGATGATCGGGGGGGGTCCGGTAACCCAGTACTTC. Translating gives CAWMIGGGPVTQYF.